Each of the 6 T cell receptor beta chains below was sequenced from the same sample in a study of shared clonotypes between healthy human individuals. Clones were read by immunoSEQ multiplex PCR, and TCRdb kept only the in-frame ones, dropping some. The profile shows some 700,000 clones, about nine tenths of them singletons. The sample taken for sequencing was memory CD8+ T cells from PBMCs. The sample's subset: CD45RO+ cells pooled with CCR7-negative TemRA cells. All receptors come from a man between 18 and 35 years old in good health. Some clones in this sample may be carry-over from other donors' samples.

This chain links TRBV7-2 with TRBJ2-5, with D uncertain. Germline V gene sequence: CDR1 SGHTA, CDR2 FQGNSA. V was shortened by 2 bases and J by 5 bases, with 9 bases between the two germline ends. The CDR3 is 13 amino acids. The CDR3 spells CASSLRLSETQYF. The CDR3 coding sequence is TGTGCCAGCAGCTTACGGTTGTCGGAGACCCAGTACTTC.

The chain carries TRBV15 and TRBJ2-7; tentatively, D is TRBD2 (6 bases). The V gene lost 0 bases and the J gene lost 3 bases, with 12 bases spanning the gap. Germline V lookup: CDR1 LNHNV, CDR2 YYDKDF (reference sequence). The CDR3 runs 15 residues. CDR3 sequence: CATSRDRGTYYEQYF. The CDR3 DNA reads as TGTGCCACCAGCAGAGATCGCGGGACTTACTACGAGCAGTACTTC.

The gene calls are TRBV11-2 and TRBJ1-2; the D gene is possibly TRBD1 (5 bases). CDR1 SGHAT and CDR2 FQNNGV come from the germline V gene. The CDR3 totals 12 residues. V lost 3 bases, J lost 6 bases, and 8 bases lay in between. The CDR3 is CASSFKGHGYTF. The CDR3 bases are TGTGCCAGCAGCTTCAAGGGACATGGCTACACCTTC.

This chain connects TRBV27 to TRBJ2-1, with a weak D call TRBD1 (6 bases). CDR3 length: 15 residues. V was cut by 7 bases and J by 0 bases, with 13 bases left in between. Germline CDR1 and CDR2: MNHEY and SMNVEV (reference sequence). In nucleotides, the CDR3 is TGTGCCAGCACCTCAGGGGCTAGCTCCTACAATGAGCAGTTCTTC. Its translation: CASTSGASSYNEQFF.

The rearrangement uses TRBV19 and TRBJ1-5; D remains ambiguous. CDR3 size: 12 residues. V was pared by 1 base and J by 9 bases, with 7 bases between. Per the germline V gene, CDR1 is LNHDA and CDR2 is SQIVND (reference sequence). The CDR3 sequence is CASSIGAGPQHF. The CDR3 DNA is TGTGCCAGTAGTATAGGGGCAGGGCCCCAGCATTTT.

The chain combines TRBV27 with TRBJ1-2; no reliable D call. CDR3 length equals 13 residues. V was cut by 0 bases and J by 6 bases, with 8 bases left in between. The germline V gene encodes CDR1 MNHEY and CDR2 SMNVEV (reference sequence). The CDR3 sequence is CASSLSRADGYTF. CDR3 bases: TGTGCCAGCAGTTTATCGAGGGCAGATGGCTACACCTTC.